These T cell receptor beta chains were read from a single sample in a study of blood T cell repertoires in COVID-19. Here immunoSEQ multiplex PCR was the method, and the copy in TCRdb shows in-frame clones only, minus some. There are 150,000 to 200,000 clones in the sample; 70% to 90% occur only once, and around 9.8% lies in the top ten. What was sequenced was peripheral blood. These receptors originate from a woman over 75 with acute or convalescent COVID-19. The CDR3 runs from the conserved cysteine through the conserved F or W. Each record gives: D gene, clone size, J gene, V gene, CDR3 length, CDR3 protein, CDR3 DNA. D genes are given only for firm matches. Some rows mark clone size as missing; the rest say once, few, many or name a class of expanded clone.

TRBD1,.,TRBJ1-5,TRBV24-1,16,CATSDRDRGSNQPQHF,TGTGCCACCAGTGACCGGGACAGGGGGAGCAATCAGCCCCAGCATTTT
TRBD1,once,TRBJ2-4,TRBV5-1,16,CASSFGTALAKNIQYF,TGCGCCAGCAGCTTTGGGACAGCCTTAGCCAAAAACATTCAGTACTTC
.,.,TRBJ1-1,TRBV12-3/TRBV12-4,13,CASSFGGFPEAFF,TGTGCCAGCAGTTTTGGCGGGTTTCCTGAAGCTTTCTTT
.,.,TRBJ2-1,TRBV5-1,12,CASSFRVHEQFF,TGCGCCAGCAGCTTCCGGGTTCATGAGCAGTTCTTC
.,.,TRBJ1-5,TRBV19,13,CASSIDRSQPQHF,TGTGCCAGTAGTATAGACAGGTCGCAGCCCCAGCATTTT
TRBD1,.,TRBJ2-5,TRBV7-2,13,CASSLNRGRTQYF,TGTGCCAGCAGCTTAAACAGGGGAAGGACCCAGTACTTC
TRBD2,.,TRBJ2-7,TRBV5-1,16,CASSLGLAGPSYEQYF,TGCGCCAGCAGCTTGGGACTAGCGGGGCCCTCCTACGAGCAGTACTTC
.,.,TRBJ1-1,TRBV11-2,14,CASSLGVGTVKAFF,TGTGCCAGCAGCTTAGGCGTCGGTACAGTAAAAGCTTTCTTT
TRBD2,.,TRBJ2-3,TRBV5-6,15,CASSLPGLARDTQYF,TGTGCCAGCAGCTTACCGGGACTAGCAAGAGATACGCAGTATTTT
.,.,TRBJ1-4,TRBV3-1/TRBV3-2,14,CASSQVGSVEKLFF,TGTGCCAGCAGCCAAGTGGGGAGCGTAGAAAAACTGTTTTTT
.,.,TRBJ1-1,TRBV4-1,15,CASSLLGGTGTEAFF,TGCGCCAGCAGTCTGCTGGGAGGGACTGGCACTGAAGCTTTCTTT
TRBD2,.,TRBJ2-5,TRBV18,16,CASSPSGLANQETQYF,TGTGCCAGCTCACCCTCGGGACTAGCGAACCAAGAGACCCAGTACTTC
.,.,TRBJ1-5,TRBV27,13,CASSLIRNQPQHF,TGTGCCAGCAGTTTAATCCGGAATCAGCCCCAGCATTTT
.,.,TRBJ1-1,TRBV3-1/TRBV3-2,15,CASSQDWVGVTEAFF,TGTGCCAGCAGCCAAGATTGGGTAGGGGTGACTGAAGCTTTCTTT
.,.,TRBJ2-7,TRBV27,13,CASNLSGAYEQYF,TGTGCCAGCAATTTATCCGGGGCCTACGAGCAGTACTTC
.,.,TRBJ2-2,TRBV19,16,CASSSPGRRSTGELFF,TGTGCCAGTAGTTCCCCAGGGAGGCGAAGCACCGGGGAGCTGTTTTTT
.,.,TRBJ1-2,TRBV5-6,13,CASSLAMRDGYTF,TGTGCCAGCAGCTTGGCGATGCGCGATGGCTACACCTTC
.,once,TRBJ2-1,TRBV5-6,15,CASSVTRLGGNEQFF,TGTGCCAGCAGCGTTACACGTCTGGGGGGCAATGAGCAGTTCTTC
TRBD1,.,TRBJ1-2,TRBV18,15,CASSPFRGRDYGYTF,TGTGCCAGCTCACCTTTCAGGGGGCGCGACTATGGCTACACCTTC
.,.,TRBJ2-4,TRBV9,14,CASSVDRAENIQYF,TGTGCCAGCAGCGTAGACAGGGCTGAAAACATTCAGTACTTC
.,.,TRBJ1-1,TRBV10-2,14,CASSEGSEVQEAFF,TGCGCCAGCAGTGAGGGGAGCGAGGTCCAGGAAGCTTTCTTT
TRBD2,once,TRBJ2-4,TRBV9,22,CASSVTVVGLAGRKVAKNIQYF,TGTGCCAGCAGCGTAACTGTGGTCGGACTAGCGGGGAGGAAGGTAGCCAAAAACATTCAGTACTTC
.,.,TRBJ2-3,TRBV29-1,12,CSVGASTDTQYF,TGCAGCGTGGGGGCCTCCACAGATACGCAGTATTTT
TRBD1,.,TRBJ1-2,TRBV24-1,12,CATSGTGGGYTF,TGTGCCACCAGTGGAACAGGGGGTGGCTACACCTTC
TRBD2,.,TRBJ2-7,TRBV7-9,15,CASSPSGGISYEQYF,TGTGCCAGCAGTCCCTCCGGGGGGATTTCCTACGAGCAGTACTTC
TRBD1,.,TRBJ1-2,TRBV19,12,CASTLGQRGYTF,TGTGCCAGTACTCTGGGACAGAGGGGCTACACCTTC
.,.,TRBJ1-1,TRBV5-5,16,CASSLSPGNGYTEAFF,TGTGCCAGCAGCTTGTCGCCCGGGAATGGGTACACTGAAGCTTTCTTT
TRBD1,.,TRBJ2-5,TRBV18,13,CASSPGTEETQYF,TGTGCCAGCTCACCAGGGACAGAAGAGACCCAGTACTTC
.,.,TRBJ1-2,TRBV7-2,13,CASSPRPGDGYTF,TGTGCCAGCAGCCCCAGGCCGGGGGATGGCTACACCTTC
.,.,TRBJ2-5,TRBV6-6,13,CASSGGAWETQYF,TGTGCCAGCAGTGGCGGGGCTTGGGAGACCCAGTACTTC
.,.,TRBJ1-6,TRBV6-5,12,CASATRDSPLHF,TGTGCCAGCGCGACCAGGGATTCACCCCTCCACTTT
.,.,TRBJ2-3,TRBV5-1,16,CASSQHRGGGADTQYF,TGCGCCAGCAGCCAGCACAGAGGAGGCGGGGCAGATACGCAGTATTTT
TRBD2,.,TRBJ2-5,TRBV20-1,15,CSASVSSGGRETQYF,TGCAGTGCTAGTGTTTCTAGCGGGGGGAGAGAGACCCAGTACTTC
.,.,TRBJ1-2,TRBV12-3/TRBV12-4,12,CASSLPGTRYTF,TGTGCCAGCAGTTTGCCAGGGACTCGCTACACCTTC
TRBD1,.,TRBJ2-7,TRBV27,12,CASRTGAREQYF,TGTGCCAGCCGGACAGGGGCACGCGAGCAGTACTTC
TRBD1,.,TRBJ2-5,TRBV30,15,CAWSTRQGARETQYF,TGTGCCTGGAGTACCCGACAGGGGGCGCGGGAGACCCAGTACTTC
.,.,TRBJ1-1,TRBV7-6,17,CASSLELSDFASTEAFF,TGTGCCAGCAGCTTAGAGTTATCGGACTTTGCATCCACTGAAGCTTTCTTT
TRBD1,few,TRBJ1-1,TRBV29-1,13,CSVATGALTEAFF,TGCAGCGTTGCGACAGGGGCCCTCACTGAAGCTTTCTTT
.,.,TRBJ1-3,TRBV9,13,CASSGGTGNTIYF,TGTGCCAGCAGCGGGGGCACTGGAAACACCATATATTTT
.,few,TRBJ1-5,TRBV27,15,CASSLSPGGNQPQHF,TGTGCCAGCAGTTTATCCCCGGGGGGCAATCAGCCCCAGCATTTT